A single sample is the source of the 11 T cell receptor beta chains below, sequenced in a study of blood T cell repertoires in COVID-19. Libraries were prepared by immunoSEQ multiplex PCR; TCRdb keeps only in-frame clonotypes and omits some of them. The profile covers over 150,000 clones, with about nine tenths appearing a single time and about 1% taken by the ten largest. Sequencing was carried out using peripheral blood. These receptors came from a man between 25 and 39 years old with acute or convalescent COVID-19.

V and J are TRBV7-8 and TRBJ1-2; TRBD1 matches at 7 bases. Germline V lookup: CDR1 SGHVS, CDR2 FQNEAQ. Losses at the gene ends were 4 bases for V and 5 bases for J; bases not matched to a gene: 1. The CDR3 has 12 residues. Written as DNA, the CDR3 is TGTGCCAGCAGCTCGGGACAGTATGGCTACACCTTC. Translation gives CASSSGQYGYTF.

J is TRBJ1-1 and V is TRBV18; no clear D. Trimming cost V 2 bases and J 4 bases, with 8 bases left between them. Germline values: CDR1 KGHSH, CDR2 LQKENI. The CDR3 is 13 residues long. Here the CDR3 reads CASSPGASTEAFF. The CDR3 nucleotides read TGTGCCAGCTCACCAGGCGCTAGCACTGAAGCTTTCTTT.

The chain has TRBV9 and TRBJ2-7; 8 bases line up with TRBD1. This CDR3 spans 15 amino acids. V shed 6 bases, J shed 4 bases, and the junction held 12 bases outside the gene matches. CDR1 SGDLS and CDR2 YYNGEE come from the germline V gene. The CDR3 region is CASNLLQDRVYEQYF. CDR3 bases: TGTGCCAGCAACCTACTCCAGGACAGGGTATACGAGCAGTACTTC.

The chain couples TRBV28 to TRBJ2-7; a possible D gene is TRBD2 (6 bases). V was pared by 7 bases and J by 5 bases, with 18 bases between. The CDR3 runs 14 residues. In germline, CDR1 is MDHEN, CDR2 SYDVKM. CDR3 bases: TGTGCCAGCAAAGTGGGGGGTAGCTCGGACGAGCAGTACTTC. The encoded protein is CASKVGGSSDEQYF.

The J gene is TRBJ1-1, the V gene TRBV6-5; D is perhaps TRBD1 (6 bases). With 10 bases removed from V and 1 base from J, the gap between germline ends came to 16 bases. The length of the CDR3 is 14 residues. Germline V gene data show CDR1 as MNHEY and CDR2 as SVGAGI. As DNA, the CDR3 is TGTGCCACGGTGCCCGGGACACCGAACACTGAAGCTTTCTTT. It encodes CATVPGTPNTEAFF.

The chain uses TRBV27 and TRBJ2-7, with D perhaps matching TRBD2 (6 bases). Between the trimmed V and J ends, which lost 3 bases and 7 bases, there was a span of 25 bases. This CDR3 region has 17 residues. The germline V gene encodes CDR1 MNHEY and CDR2 SMNVEV (reference sequence). The CDR3 region is CASSFIGVRDSNREQYF. In nucleotides, the CDR3 is TGTGCCAGCAGTTTTATAGGGGTTCGGGACTCGAATCGGGAGCAGTACTTC.

V usage is TRBV19 and J usage is TRBJ2-1; 10 bases fit TRBD1. Germline lookup yields CDR1 LNHDA and CDR2 SQIVND (reference sequence). Germline trimming cut 3 bases from V and 8 bases from J; bases unmatched to any gene: 7. This CDR3 spans 15 amino acids. The chain's CDR3 is CASSMRDRGEYEQFF. In nucleotides, the CDR3 is TGTGCCAGTAGTATGAGGGACAGGGGTGAATATGAGCAGTTCTTC.

The chain links TRBV3-1 (or the pseudogene TRBV3-2) to TRBJ1-5; D is ambiguous. The germline V gene encodes CDR1 LGHDT and CDR2 YNNKEL (reference sequence). The CDR3 contains 18 residues. Trimming stripped 1 base from V and 4 bases from J, with 20 bases between. The CDR3 here is CASSQGVGGLGRNQPQHF. The CDR3 bases are TGTGCCAGCAGCCAAGGAGTCGGCGGGTTAGGACGAAATCAGCCCCAGCATTTT.

The genes are TRBV2 and TRBJ1-2; 7 nucleotides agree with TRBD1. Per germline, CDR1 SNHLY and CDR2 FYNNEI. There are 14 residues in the CDR3. V dropped 6 bases and J dropped 2; count of bases not matched to a gene: 6. CDR3 protein: CASSMTGWNYGYTF. In DNA form, the CDR3 reads TGTGCCAGCAGCATGACAGGGTGGAACTATGGCTACACCTTC.

This chain links TRBV7-2 with TRBJ2-5; 8 nucleotides match TRBD2. This CDR3 is 15 amino acids long. CDR1 is SGHTA, CDR2 FQGNSA, per germline. The junction had 9 bases not matched to a gene; V was cut back by 3 bases and J by 6 bases. CDR3 amino acids: CASSFSGGARKTQYF. CDR3 DNA sequence: TGTGCCAGCAGCTTTTCCGGGGGGGCCAGAAAGACCCAGTACTTC.

This rearrangement joins TRBV4-1 to TRBJ1-4; TRBD1 matches at 8 bases. The V and J ends lost 4 bases and 1 base, in that order; junction bases with no gene match: 14. CDR1 is MGHRA and CDR2 is YSYEKL in the germline V gene. The CDR3 extends over 19 amino acids. The CDR3 nucleotides are TGCGCCAGCAGCCCGCGGACAGGGTCGGTGAGGAGAACTAATGAAAAACTGTTTTTT. This encodes CASSPRTGSVRRTNEKLFF.